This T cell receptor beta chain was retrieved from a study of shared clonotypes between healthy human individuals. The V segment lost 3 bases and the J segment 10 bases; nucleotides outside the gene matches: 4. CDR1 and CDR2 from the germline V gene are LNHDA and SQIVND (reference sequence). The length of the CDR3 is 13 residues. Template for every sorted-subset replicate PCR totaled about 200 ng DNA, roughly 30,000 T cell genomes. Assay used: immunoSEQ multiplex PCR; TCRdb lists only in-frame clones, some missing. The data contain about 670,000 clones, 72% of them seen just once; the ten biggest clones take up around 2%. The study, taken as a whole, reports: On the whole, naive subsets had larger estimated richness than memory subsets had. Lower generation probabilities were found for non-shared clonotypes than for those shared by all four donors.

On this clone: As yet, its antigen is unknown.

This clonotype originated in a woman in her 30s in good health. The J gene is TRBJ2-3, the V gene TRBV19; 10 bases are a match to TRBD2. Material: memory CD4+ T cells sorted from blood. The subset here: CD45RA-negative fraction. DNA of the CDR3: TGTGCCAGTAGTATTGGACTAGCGGATTCGCAGTATTTT. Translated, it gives CASSIGLADSQYF.